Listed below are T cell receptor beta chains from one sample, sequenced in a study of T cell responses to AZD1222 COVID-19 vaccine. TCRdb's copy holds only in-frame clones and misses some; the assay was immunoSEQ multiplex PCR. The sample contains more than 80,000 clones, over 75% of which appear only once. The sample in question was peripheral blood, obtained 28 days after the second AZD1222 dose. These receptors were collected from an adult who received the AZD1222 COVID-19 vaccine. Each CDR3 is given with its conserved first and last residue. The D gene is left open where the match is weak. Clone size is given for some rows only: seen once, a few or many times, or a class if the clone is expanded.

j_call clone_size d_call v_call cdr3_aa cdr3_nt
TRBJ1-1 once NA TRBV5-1 CASSAGDTEAFF TGCGCCAGCAGCGCAGGGGACACTGAAGCTTTCTTT
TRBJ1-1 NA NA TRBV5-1 CASSLRGPNTEAFF TGCGCCAGCAGCTTGAGGGGCCCCAACACTGAAGCTTTCTTT
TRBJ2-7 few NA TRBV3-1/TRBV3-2 CASSRQGLYEQYF TGTGCCAGCAGCCGACAAGGACTATACGAGCAGTACTTC
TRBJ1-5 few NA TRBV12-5 CASGLVRGEGNQPQHF TGTGCTAGTGGTTTGGTACGGGGGGAAGGCAATCAGCCCCAGCATTTT
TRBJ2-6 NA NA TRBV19 CASSPGSGANVLTF TGTGCCAGTAGTCCAGGGTCTGGGGCCAACGTCCTGACTTTC
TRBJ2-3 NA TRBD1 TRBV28 CASTFGGTGWADTQYF TGTGCCAGCACTTTTGGGGGGACAGGGTGGGCAGATACGCAGTATTTT
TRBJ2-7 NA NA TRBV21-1 CASSPRKWESYYEQYF TGTGCCAGCAGCCCACGAAAGTGGGAGAGCTACTACGAGCAGTACTTC
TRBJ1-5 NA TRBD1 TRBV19 CASVPRTGEGNQPQHF TGTGCCAGTGTCCCTAGAACAGGGGAGGGCAATCAGCCCCAGCATTTT
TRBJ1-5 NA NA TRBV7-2 CASSFNSWGNQPQHF TGTGCCAGCAGCTTCAATTCCTGGGGCAATCAGCCCCAGCATTTT
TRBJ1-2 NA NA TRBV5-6 CASSLDTVYGYTF TGTGCCAGCAGCTTGGATACAGTCTATGGCTACACCTTC
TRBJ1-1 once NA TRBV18 CASSPDLNTEAFF TGTGCCAGCTCACCGGATTTGAACACTGAAGCTTTCTTT
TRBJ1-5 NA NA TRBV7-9 CASSLYGSNQPQHF TGTGCCAGCAGCTTGTACGGTAGCAATCAGCCCCAGCATTTT
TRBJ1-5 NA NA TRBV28 CATKSPTNQPQHF TGTGCCACCAAGAGTCCCACGAATCAGCCCCAGCATTTT
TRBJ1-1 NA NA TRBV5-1 CASSFEGVMNTEAFF TGCGCCAGCAGCTTTGAGGGGGTCATGAACACTGAAGCTTTCTTT
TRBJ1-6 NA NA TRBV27 CASSFSYNSPLHF TGTGCCAGCAGTTTCTCCTATAATTCACCCCTCCACTTT
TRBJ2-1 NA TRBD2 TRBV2 CASSDSGRGNEQFF TGTGCCAGCAGTGATAGCGGGAGGGGGAATGAGCAGTTCTTC
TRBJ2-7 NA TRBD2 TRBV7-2 CASSLISSGSYEQYF TGTGCCAGCAGCTTAATTTCCAGCGGGAGCTACGAGCAGTACTTC